These 19 T cell receptor beta chains share one sample of origin, sequenced in a study of T cells in Graves' hyperthyroidism and ophthalmopathy. RNA transcripts gave rise to amplified TCR beta CDR3 regions. The TCR CDR3 was amplified in a first-round RT-PCR using the HTBI primer set. A single record per CDR3 protein comes from TCRdb applying MiXCR to the multiplex PCR reads. The sample consists of some 500,000 distinct CDR3 sequences, approximately 25% of them appearing once. Sequenced: blood. These receptors all come from a woman aged 30 to 39 with Graves' ophthalmopathy.

V usage is TRBV29-1 and J usage is TRBJ1-1; D may be TRBD1 (5 bases). The ends were cut back, 7 bases at V and 11 bases at J, with 17 bases in the middle. This CDR3 is 11 amino acids long. The germline V gene has CDR1 SQVTM and CDR2 ANQGSEA. CDR3 DNA: TGCAGCGGGGGACCTAACCATGGGGCTTTCTTT. This gives the protein CSGGPNHGAFF.

The genes are TRBV6-2 or TRBV6-3 and TRBJ1-5, with D tentatively TRBD1 (5 bases). Trimming took 0 bases from V and 0 from J, leaving 15 bases between them. This CDR3 spans 18 amino acids. Germline V gene sequence: CDR1 MNHEY, CDR2 SVGEGT. The CDR3 is CASSYSGRNFYSNQPQHF. The CDR3 DNA follows: TGTGCCAGCAGTTACTCGGGGCGGAACTTTTATAGCAATCAGCCCCAGCATTTT.

Ten or more counts support this clonotype. The chain couples TRBV12-3 or TRBV12-4 to TRBJ1-5; D gene unclear. This CDR3 has 12 residues. Trimming left V 3 bases short and J 4 bases short, with 4 bases between. The CDR3 spells CASSFLNQPQHF. DNA of the CDR3: TGTGCCAGCAGTTTCTTAAATCAGCCCCAGCATTTT.

This clonotype was detected many times. This chain links TRBV5-1 with TRBJ2-5; TRBD2 might be the D (6 bases). The length of the CDR3 is 16 residues. The V and J ends lost 1 base and 4 bases respectively, with 17 bases between them. The germline V gene has CDR1 SGHRS and CDR2 YFSETQ. The DNA of the CDR3 is TGCGCCAGCAGCTTGACGGACGGGCGGGGTGCAGAGACCCAGTACTTC. It is translated as CASSLTDGRGAETQYF.

This clonotype was recorded at least ten times. The J gene is TRBJ2-2, the V gene TRBV12-3 or TRBV12-4; tentatively, D is TRBD1 (6 bases). V gave up 6 bases and J gave up 4 bases, with 18 bases separating them. The CDR3 runs 16 residues. CDR3 amino acids: CASSDTGFWGTGELFF. CDR3 DNA: TGTGCCAGCAGCGATACAGGGTTCTGGGGCACCGGGGAGCTGTTTTTT.

The rearrangement uses TRBV6-2 or TRBV6-3 and TRBJ1-2; D might be TRBD1 (6 bases). This CDR3 has 15 residues. Germline V lookup: CDR1 MNHEY, CDR2 SVGEGT. Trimming took off 8 bases at V and 4 bases at J, with 20 bases between the two ends. This CDR3 is CASRYRQDGVYGYTF. The CDR3, as DNA: TGTGCCAGCCGCTACCGACAGGATGGTGTCTATGGCTACACCTTC.

This clonotype has just a few counts. J is TRBJ1-5 and V is TRBV28; maybe TRBD1 (6 bases). This CDR3 region has 16 residues. Germline V lookup: CDR1 MDHEN, CDR2 SYDVKM. Trimming took 2 bases from V and 6 from J, leaving 17 bases between them. The CDR3 nucleotides read TGTGCCAGCAGTTTAGCCGCACAGGGTTCGTTTCAGCCCCAGCATTTT. Its translation is CASSLAAQGSFQPQHF.

Many counts were recorded for this clonotype. The V and J genes are TRBV11-2 and TRBJ2-5; 9 bases are a match to TRBD2. Per germline, CDR1 SGHAT and CDR2 FQNNGV. Trimming at V came to 2 bases and at J to 1 base, leaving 8 bases not matched to a gene. The CDR3 has 17 amino acids. The CDR3: CASSLRLAAQTQETQYF. For the CDR3, the DNA is TGTGCCAGCAGCTTAAGACTAGCGGCCCAAACCCAAGAGACCCAGTACTTC.

This clonotype was picked up many times. The V gene is TRBV3-1, the J gene TRBJ1-2; no clear D gene. From germline, CDR1 is LGHDT and CDR2 YNNKEL (reference sequence). The CDR3 is 13 residues long. The ends were cut back, 2 bases at V and 1 base at J, with 5 bases in the middle. CDR3: CASSQKVNYGYTF. The CDR3 nucleotides read TGTGCCAGCAGCCAAAAGGTTAACTATGGCTACACCTTC. The variable domain in full, with the rest retrieved from reference TRBV3-1 and TRBJ1-2, is DTAVSQTPKYLVTQMGNDKSIKCEQNLGHDTMYWYKQDSKKFLKIMFSYNNKELIINETVPNRFSPKSPDKAHLNLHINSLELGDSAVYFCASSQKVNYGYTFGSGTRLTVV.

This clonotype was found many times. V usage is TRBV11-2 and J usage is TRBJ1-1; D is unclear. Trimming left V 3 bases short and J 0 bases short, with 8 bases between. This CDR3 contains 14 residues. The germline V gene encodes CDR1 SGHAT and CDR2 FQNNGV. CDR3 region: CASSFVPMNTEAFF. CDR3 nucleotides: TGTGCCAGCAGCTTCGTGCCCATGAACACTGAAGCTTTCTTT.

The rearrangement links TRBV13 to TRBJ2-5, with D maybe TRBD1 (5 bases). CDR1 and CDR2 from the germline V gene are PRHDT and FYEKMQ (reference sequence). Trimming took 1 base from V and 3 from J, leaving 12 bases between them. CDR3 length: 15 residues. The CDR3 region has the DNA TGTGCCAGCAGCTTAGTCTCAGGGAACGAAGAGACCCAGTACTTC. Its protein is CASSLVSGNEETQYF.

This chain uses TRBV6-5 with TRBJ1-5; D uncertain. The CDR3 is 15 amino acids. Germline V gene lookup returns CDR1 MNHEY and CDR2 SVGAGI. V was pared by 1 base and J by 4 bases, with 11 bases between. For the CDR3, the DNA is TGTGCCAGCAGTTACTGGGTCAGATGGAATCAGCCCCAGCATTTT. Its protein is CASSYWVRWNQPQHF.

The table lists this clonotype with a few counts. V usage is TRBV14 and J usage is TRBJ1-2; D is ambiguous. V was pared by 3 bases and J by 8 bases, with 13 bases between. Germline V gene data show CDR1 as SGHDN and CDR2 as FVKESK. The CDR3 is 13 residues long. In DNA, the CDR3 is TGTGCCAGCAGCCAGAATCCGCTAACGGGCTACACCTTC. Its protein is CASSQNPLTGYTF.

This clonotype was seen ten or more times. The J gene is TRBJ1-2, the V gene TRBV12-3 or TRBV12-4; D gene uncertain. V lost 6 bases, J lost 4 bases, and 9 bases lay in between. The CDR3 runs 12 residues. The CDR3 DNA sequence: TGTGCCAGCAGCCCCGGGCCCTATGGCTACACCTTC. This encodes CASSPGPYGYTF.

At least ten counts were recorded for this clonotype. The V call is TRBV12-3 or TRBV12-4, the J call TRBJ2-5, with 10 bases that match TRBD2. The CDR3 runs 15 residues. V shed 6 bases and J 7 bases; nucleotides not matched to a gene: 11. The CDR3 DNA reads as TGTGCCAGCAGAACCGGGACTAGCGACGCTTTGACCCAGTACTTC. Protein: CASRTGTSDALTQYF.

In this sample, this clonotype turned up many times. The CDR3 DNA sequence: TGTGCCAGCAGCTCTACAGGAAGGCAAGAGACCCAGTACTTC. Amino acid sequence: CASSSTGRQETQYF. J is TRBJ2-5 and V is TRBV11-1, with a weak D call TRBD1 (5 bases). The CDR3 is made up of 14 amino acids. Trimming left V 4 bases short and J 2 bases short, with 11 bases between. Germline-derived CDR1 and CDR2 are SGHAT and FQDESV (reference sequence).

The V call is TRBV27, the J call TRBJ1-2; 12 bases line up with TRBD1. Looked up from germline, CDR1 is MNHEY and CDR2 is SMNVEV (reference sequence). The J segment lost 7 bases and the V segment lost 4 bases, leaving 16 bases of the junction unmatched. The CDR3 is made up of 18 amino acids. The CDR3 DNA reads TGTGCCAGCAGTTCCAGTCCGGGACAGGGGGCGCGAGGTCGTGGCTACACCTTC. This encodes CASSSSPGQGARGRGYTF.

This clonotype has ten or more counts. The chain has TRBV20-1 and TRBJ2-7; tentative D call: TRBD2 (6 bases). The CDR3 totals 14 residues. Germline V gives CDR1 DFQATT, CDR2 SNEGSKA (reference sequence). Trimming removed 6 bases from V and 0 bases from J, with 15 bases in between. The CDR3, as DNA: TGCAGTGCCCAGGTCGCGGGGAGCTCCTACGAGCAGTACTTC. This translates into CSAQVAGSSYEQYF.

This clonotype showed up many times. This chain links TRBV3-1 with TRBJ2-5; D gene uncertain. V was clipped by 0 bases and J by 0 bases, with 8 bases between them. The CDR3 covers 15 residues. Germline CDR1 and CDR2: LGHDT and YNNKEL (reference sequence). The CDR3 nucleotides are TGTGCCAGCAGCCAAGACCTAGGTTACCAAGAGACCCAGTACTTC. This gives the protein CASSQDLGYQETQYF.